This T cell receptor (beta chain) was sequenced during a study of blood T cell repertoires in COVID-19. At the level of the study: Some COVID-19 samples were acute and others convalescent; all came from the United States, Italy and Spain.

The CDR3 covers 16 residues. Trimming took 5 bases from V and 4 from J; bases not matched to a gene: 10. Germline lookup yields CDR1 SEHNR and CDR2 FQNEAQ (reference sequence). In the authors' methods: Reference gene primers were amplified, and this amplification served to estimate nucleated cell counts. Generated by immunoSEQ multiplex PCR, the TCRdb table keeps only in-frame clones and is missing some. Clonal size and the V and J genes are those of that table, whereas D and trimming came from the DNA. Seen here are some 260,000 clones, 70% to 85% observed once, and the top ten hold 4% to 6%. The rearrangement links TRBV7-9 to TRBJ1-2, with 10 bases aligning to TRBD1. The sequence derives from a woman of 80 years or more with active or convalescent COVID-19. Material: peripheral blood. CDR3 loop: CASSPTPGQGFYGYTF. The CDR3 DNA follows: TGTGCCAGCAGCCCGACCCCGGGACAGGGGTTCTATGGCTACACCTTC.